The 10 T cell receptor beta chains presented below share a single source sample, sequenced in a study of cytomegalovirus exposure and HLA in healthy donors. Primers included in the PCR were 60 Vbeta and 13 Jbeta primers. Clones were read by immunoSEQ multiplex PCR, and TCRdb kept only the in-frame ones, dropping some. Among about 150,000 clones, 70% to 80% were seen once, and the ten largest hold roughly 6.7%. Specimen: PBMCs. The receptors come from a man aged 50 or older in good health and CMV-seropositive.

On this clone itself: One end of the junction varies from germline; a read error may be responsible. This rearrangement joins TRBV5-6 to TRBJ2-1, with 9 nucleotides matching TRBD1. Germline-derived CDR1 and CDR2 are SGHDT and YYEEEE. There are 14 residues in the CDR3. In nucleotides, the CDR3 is TGTGCCAGCAGTTTGGACAGGGGTGACGATGAGCAGTTCTTC. Its translation: CASSLDRGDDEQFF.

The chain carries TRBV27 and TRBJ2-7, with D hard to call. V was shortened by 3 bases and J by 4 bases, with 10 bases between the two germline ends. Germline V gene data show CDR1 as MNHEY and CDR2 as SMNVEV (reference sequence). The CDR3 runs 13 residues. The CDR3 sequence: CASSFSVNYEQYF. The CDR3 nucleotides read TGTGCCAGCAGTTTCTCCGTAAATTACGAGCAGTACTTC.

Of note for this clone: At one of its ends the junction is not consistent with the germline gene, which may arise from a read error. The V gene is TRBV7-2, the J gene TRBJ2-1; TRBD2 aligns across 8 bases. Germline CDR1 reads SGHTA; CDR2 reads FQGNSA. This CDR3 is built from 16 residues. The CDR3 DNA reads as TGTGCCGGCAGCCGGACTAGCTGGGGGACCTACAATGAGCAGTTCTTC. Translated, it gives CAGSRTSWGTYNEQFF.

A note on this clone: One end of the junction is discordant with germline, which a read error may explain. This chain uses TRBV7-7 with TRBJ2-7; D perhaps matches TRBD1 (6 bases). The length of the CDR3 is 14 residues. CDR1 is SSHAT, CDR2 FNYEAQ, per germline (reference sequence). The CDR3 coding sequence is TGTGCTAGCAGCCCCCAGACAGGTGTATACGAGCAGTACTTC. Protein sequence: CASSPQTGVYEQYF. The whole variable domain, remainder taken from reference TRBV7-7 and TRBJ2-7, is GAGVSQSPRYKVTKRGQDVTLRCDPISSHATLYWYQQALGQGPEFLTYFNYEAQPDKSGLPSDRFSAERPEGSISTLTIQRTEQRDSAMYRCASSPQTGVYEQYFGPGTRLTVT.

This clone was detected once. This chain connects TRBV28 to TRBJ2-1; D possibly corresponds to TRBD1 (6 bases). The germline V and J ends were trimmed by 7 bases and 8 bases, with 15 bases remaining between them. This CDR3 comprises 13 residues. CDR1 and CDR2 (germline): MDHEN, SYDVKM. The CDR3, as DNA: TGTGCCAGCACCACCGAGGGGGTACATGAGCAGTTCTTC. Its translation: CASTTEGVHEQFF.

In its sample, this clone was seen once. The rearrangement uses TRBV30 and TRBJ2-7; a possible D gene is TRBD2 (6 bases). The germline V gene encodes CDR1 GTSNPN and CDR2 SVGIG (reference sequence). Trimming took 2 bases from V and 4 from J, leaving 18 bases between them. The CDR3 extends over 15 amino acids. The CDR3 sequence is CAWSKKRASLYEQYF. Written as DNA, the CDR3 is TGTGCCTGGAGTAAGAAGCGGGCCTCTTTGTACGAGCAGTACTTC.

V gene TRBV9 combines with J gene TRBJ2-5; 10 bases fit TRBD2. This CDR3 is 16 amino acids long. J lost 2 bases, V lost 3 bases, and 7 bases had no gene match. Germline assignment: CDR1 SGDLS and CDR2 YYNGEE. CDR3: CASSGPLAGGQETQYF. The CDR3 DNA sequence: TGTGCCAGCAGCGGCCCCTTAGCGGGAGGACAAGAGACCCAGTACTTC.

The rearrangement links TRBV4-1 to TRBJ2-7; 8 bases are shared with TRBD1. The CDR3 spans 15 residues. J gave up 2 bases and V 1 base, and 4 bases lay outside the gene matches. Germline V gives CDR1 MGHRA, CDR2 YSYEKL. CDR3 protein: CASSQGGQAPYEQYF. DNA of the CDR3: TGCGCCAGCAGCCAAGGGGGACAGGCACCCTACGAGCAGTACTTC.

The gene calls are TRBV7-9 and TRBJ2-5, with no clear D. The CDR3 loop spans 14 amino acids. V lost 5 bases to trimming and J lost 4 bases, with 14 bases between them. The germline V gene has CDR1 SEHNR and CDR2 FQNEAQ (reference sequence). CDR3 in DNA: TGTGCCAGCAGCCTACCCCGTCCAATAGAGACCCAGTACTTC. Residues: CASSLPRPIETQYF.

The chain employs TRBV5-1 and TRBJ2-7, with D possibly matching TRBD2 (7 bases). CDR1 is SGHRS and CDR2 is YFSETQ in the germline V gene. V lost 4 bases and J 5 bases, leaving 19 bases between the germline ends. The CDR3 is made up of 15 amino acids. CDR3 protein: CASSREGGRFDEQYF. For the CDR3, the DNA is TGCGCCAGCAGCAGGGAGGGGGGGAGGTTCGACGAGCAGTACTTC.